This entry lists 10 T cell receptor beta chains sequenced from one sample in a study of cytomegalovirus exposure and HLA in healthy donors. The PCR contained 60 Vbeta and 13 Jbeta primers. TCRdb's copy holds only in-frame clones and misses some; the assay was immunoSEQ multiplex PCR. Among roughly 130,000 clones listed, about 73% were seen once. Sequenced: PBMCs. The receptors shown here come from a woman aged 45-59 years in good health and CMV-seropositive.

Remarks on this clone: Other DNA sequences in this sample translate to the same CDR3. V is TRBV5-4 and J is TRBJ1-1; D perhaps matches TRBD1 (5 bases). This CDR3 spans 14 amino acids. The V gene lost 0 bases and the J gene lost 1 base, with 7 bases spanning the gap. Per the germline V gene, CDR1 is SGHNT and CDR2 is YYREEE (reference sequence). CDR3 nucleotide sequence: TGTGCCAGCAGCTTGGGGGGCAGGAACACTGAAGCTTTCTTT. Translated: CASSLGGRNTEAFF.

The V gene is TRBV6-1, the J gene TRBJ2-7, with TRBD1 identical over 11 bases. The CDR3 runs 15 residues. CDR1 MNHNS and CDR2 SASEGT come from the germline V gene. V shed 9 bases, J shed 2 bases, and the junction held 9 bases outside the gene matches. DNA for the CDR3: TGTGCCAGTTACTTTGGGACAGGGGGAGCCTACGAGCAGTACTTC. Amino acid sequence: CASYFGTGGAYEQYF.

J is TRBJ2-3 and V is TRBV5-1; possibly TRBD2 for D (6 bases). With 0 bases removed from V and 1 base from J, the gap between germline ends came to 12 bases. The germline V gene encodes CDR1 SGHRS and CDR2 YFSETQ. This CDR3 has 16 amino acids. The CDR3 loop is CASSLGRGLGTDTQYF. The DNA for the CDR3 is TGCGCCAGCAGCTTGGGTCGGGGGTTAGGCACAGATACGCAGTATTTT. Drawing the rest from reference TRBV5-1 and TRBJ2-3, the complete variable domain is KAGVTQTPRYLIKTRGQQVTLSCSPISGHRSVSWYQQTPGQGLQFLFEYFSETQRNKGNFPGRFSGRQFSNSRSEMNVSTLELGDSALYLCASSLGRGLGTDTQYFGPGTRLTVL.

This clone was observed a handful of times. The chain couples TRBV5-5 to TRBJ1-2; 10 bases align to TRBD1. The germline CDR1 and CDR2 sequences are SGHKS and YYEKEE (reference sequence). CDR3 length: 15 amino acids. The trim removed 0 bases at V and 6 bases at J, leaving 5 bases unmatched. CDR3 loop: CASSLAGTGADGYTF. CDR3 bases: TGTGCCAGCAGCTTGGCCGGGACAGGGGCAGATGGCTACACCTTC.

This chain uses TRBV4-2 with TRBJ2-1; perhaps TRBD2 as D (6 bases). The CDR3 is 15 residues long. Trimming removed 1 base at V and 2 bases at J, with 9 bases between. Germline values: CDR1 LGHNA, CDR2 YNFKEQ. CDR3 bases: TGTGCCAGCAGCCAAGCGGGGGTTACCTACAATGAGCAGTTCTTC. Translated: CASSQAGVTYNEQFF.

The gene calls are TRBV7-2 and TRBJ2-1, with D perhaps TRBD1 (5 bases). Trimming cost V 2 bases and J 10 bases, with 21 bases left between them. CDR3 length: 16 amino acids. The germline CDR1 and CDR2 sequences are SGHTA and FQGNSA. CDR3 in amino acids: CASSLPITTAPREQFF. The DNA for the CDR3 is TGTGCCAGCAGCTTACCTATTACGACAGCGCCCAGGGAGCAGTTCTTC.

The rearrangement joins TRBV11-3 to TRBJ1-6, with 8 bases identical to TRBD1. CDR1 is SGHNT and CDR2 is YENEEA in the germline V gene. Trimming cost V 6 bases and J 8 bases; bases outside gene matches: 6. The CDR3 contains 14 residues. The CDR3 protein is CASRTGQGYSPLHF. Written as DNA, the CDR3 is TGTGCCAGCAGAACCGGACAGGGCTATTCACCCCTCCACTTT.

This clone appeared once. This rearrangement joins TRBV5-5 to TRBJ2-5, with TRBD1 identical over 10 bases. The CDR3 is 15 residues long. The junction had 4 bases not matched to a gene; V was cut back by 4 bases and J by 1 base. CDR1 SGHKS and CDR2 YYEKEE come from the germline V gene (reference sequence). The CDR3 coding sequence is TGTGCCAGCAGCCTAAGGACAGGGGGCCAAGAGACCCAGTACTTC. This codes for CASSLRTGGQETQYF.

V usage is TRBV19 and J usage is TRBJ2-7, with D possibly matching TRBD2 (6 bases). Germline V CDR1 and CDR2: LNHDA, SQIVND (reference sequence). This CDR3 has 14 amino acids. V was cut by 3 bases and J by 0 bases, with 9 bases left in between. CDR3 in DNA: TGTGCCAGTAGTATCGGGACTCTCTCCTACGAGCAGTACTTC. It encodes CASSIGTLSYEQYF.

This clone has a single count. V is TRBV20-1 and J is TRBJ1-6; D unclear. Germline lookup yields CDR1 DFQATT and CDR2 SNEGSKA (reference sequence). Trimming took 8 bases from V and 12 from J, leaving 14 bases between them. The CDR3 runs 11 residues. The CDR3 nucleotides read TGCAGTCCCGGGGTGATTGGACCCCTCCACTTT. As protein: CSPGVIGPLHF.